The entry that follows covers one T cell receptor beta chain sequence. Its antigen has not been determined. Per-nucleotide qualities are absent, and no much larger clonotype sits a single base away. These data originate in a study of cytomegalovirus exposure and HLA in healthy donors (dated by TCRdb to 2015 to 2018). Regarding the study in general: According to an earlier analysis of a few hundred of the donors, about 190 million T cells yielded 90 million to 140 million unique TCR beta sequences and less than 300 Gb of sequence data. All discovery cohort repertoires had been generated on a single sequencing platform. Among roughly 400 genotyped donors of the cohort, an average of roughly 230,000 unique TCR beta nucleotide sequences was sequenced per donor, of which 15% to 20% were non-productive. A separate validation cohort of approximately 130 different subjects was used in addition to the roughly 700-subject first cohort. Among the roughly 400 genotyped donors, around 81% belonged to the genetic ancestry cluster associated with self-reported Caucasian donors. Donor age, sex, ethnicity and CMV serostatus were compiled alongside the repertoire data. The study was designed to test whether signatures of past pathogen exposure could be identified by cataloging public T cell receptors. To decide whether each TCR beta V gene segment behaved as functional or pseudogenic, an earlier analysis of some 570 of the donors relied on high-throughput TCR beta sequencing. Roughly 300 gigabases of sequencing data and 70 million to 100 million unique TCR sequences made up an early release that covered 640 HLA-typed donors. In a later genetic analysis, genome-wide SNP genotypes for about 65% of the roughly 670 donors were used, and that subset was treated as a discovery cohort. To predict cytomegalovirus infection status, the study brought together high-throughput TCR immunosequencing, statistical association of individual TCRs with disease status, and machine learning. Four or five DR-DQ haplotypes were treated as single units for association and clustering because of strong linkage in the cohort. In a later analysis, previously published TCR beta repertoires from 500 to 750 donors were re-analyzed and high-resolution HLA genotyping was added so that TCR occurrence patterns could be studied. Typing coverage varied by locus: 629-630 donors for A, B, C, DRB1 and DQB1; about 520 for DQA1; over 600 for DPA1; roughly 450 for DPB1. HLA typing included class I and class II loci at four-digit resolution. In the later analysis, no new phenotypic data were used to find candidate immune exposures; instead, reliance was placed on TCR beta sequences and their occurrence across donors. The T cell repertoires of under 750 subjects were profiled by immunosequencing and related to cytomegalovirus serostatus. Study-wide conclusions, independent of this receptor: In a later genetic analysis, fewer N-insertions in productive TCRs were reported among donors in an Asian-associated ancestry cluster than the roughly 670-donor mean. The authors suggested that the approach could potentially be extended to other disease states and immunological phenotypes. At a false discovery rate of 0.05, a later analysis linked 15,000 to 20,000 TCR beta sequences to specific HLA alleles. A few of the identified cytomegalovirus-associated TCR beta chains were confirmed in vitro to be specific for cytomegalovirus antigens. Cytomegalovirus status was reported to be diagnosed by the classifier with high specificity and sensitivity in both the original and validation cohorts. A further reported finding was that TCR beta sequences accurately predicted the HLA-A and HLA-B alleles for most subjects in the first cohort. An association between a missense DCLRE1C variant and V-gene and J-gene trimming of TCR beta chains was found in a later genetic analysis and replicated in an independent cohort. Assigning TCR associations to individual alleles was difficult when HLA alleles, especially DR and DQ, strongly co-occurred. A cluster of highly shared sequence variants was judged likely to represent a technical artifact of the sequencing pipeline. According to a later analysis, parvovirus B19, influenza, CMV and Epstein-Barr virus appeared linked to several top co-occurrence clusters. HLA typing was unavailable for some donors at each locus, so association tests used only the typed subset. In a later analysis, the rate of TCR association differed among HLA loci, with DRB1 alleles having the most associated TCRs and HLA-C alleles having the fewest. The presence/absence analyses assumed that sequencing depth was roughly uniform across donors, and that assumption may not be true. A total of fewer than 200 TCR beta chains were listed by the study as associated with cytomegalovirus. Only TCR beta chains were sequenced in this cohort, and the absence of alpha or paired-chain data limited detectable features. Linkage disequilibrium might explain the correlated functional status among segregating V segments, but an unknown experimental factor could not be excluded. Some IMGT-functional V segments, including TRBV6-2 and TRBV6-3, could not be distinguished by the 87-base-pair reads and were therefore excluded. In a later analysis, HLA-associated TCR beta chains were found to be more clonally expanded and to have lower generation probabilities than equally common non-associated chains. Across donors, most TCR sequences were observed very rarely, whereas some public TCRs were present in many individuals. Most CMV-associated TCR beta chains appeared to be HLA-restricted in a later analysis, and the HLA associations seemed to be driven largely by CMV exposure. An earlier analysis of approximately 540 of the donors showed that most TCR beta V segments appeared in productive rearrangements either about 87% or about 30% of the time, which broadly matched IMGT annotations. The earlier analysis of 587 of the donors excluded roughly 16 rarely observed V segments, including chromosome 9 orphons, because counts were too low. CMV serostatus was the only immune exposure information available for the cohort.

The cohort consisted of some 670 healthy bone marrow donors. All cohort members were sampled while nominally healthy, although unrecorded immune exposures were likely present. CMV serostatus was positive for more than 250 and negative for about 55% of the 666 cohort members, and was not recorded for this donor. Every donor gave a peripheral blood sample, and the peripheral blood mononuclear cells from that sample were used for TCR beta sequencing. Genomic DNA was extracted from the blood cell samples with the Qiagen DNeasy Blood Extraction Kit. The library relied on the immunoSEQ multiplex PCR assay. The multiplex PCR relied on a mix of 60 forward primers for TCR Vbeta segments and 13 reverse primers for TCR Jbeta segments. A multiplex PCR assay on genomic DNA amplified the CDR3 region of rearranged TCR beta genes. The Illumina HiSeq System was used to sequence the amplified TCR beta libraries as 87-base-pair reads. As for how the authors treated the data: In a later analysis, tens of millions of unique TCR beta chains were counted across the approximately 640 repertoires, and approximately 11 million of these chains were shared by at least two donors. To remove PCR and sequencing errors, raw reads were error-corrected and collapsed into unique sequences using a nearest-neighbor algorithm that merged closely related sequences. Alignment of CDR3 sequences to IMGT reference sequences was used to assign V, D and J gene segments. For a sequence to be retained, a match of at least six nucleotides to both a V gene segment and a J gene segment was required. A rearrangement was called productive if the CDR3 had no stop codons and remained in frame with V and J, and every other rearrangement was called non-productive. Following IMGT convention, CDR3 was defined as the stretch from the second conserved V-encoded cysteine to the conserved J-encoded phenylalanine. The earlier analysis of some 600 of the donors excluded sequences that lacked an unambiguous match to a single V gene segment. In an earlier analysis of approximately 550 of the donors, V segments were called functional above 56.7% productive rearrangements and were called segregating when the between-donor standard deviation exceeded 5%. A statistical classification framework was developed to diagnose cytomegalovirus status using the catalog of TCR beta chain sequences. In a later analysis, V and J genes were assigned by comparing TCR nucleotide sequences against IMGT/GENE-DB human TR gene sequences. Using the TCRdist pipeline, a later analysis assigned CDR3 sequences along with most-parsimonious VDJ recombination scenarios. In a later analysis, each TCR beta chain was defined by its CDR3 amino acid sequence together with its V-gene family, and reads without a unique V-gene family were excluded. In a later analysis, a few hundred highly shared, low-generation-probability nucleotide sequences were removed to address suspected cross-contamination and a sequencing artifact. In a later analysis, a clonal expansion index was calculated for each public chain from normalized within-repertoire ranks of inferred template counts. In a later analysis, generation probabilities were computed using a VDJ recombination model fitted to out-of-frame rearrangements, and the results were checked against IGoR. Hypergeometric tests were used in a later analysis to score TCR-TCR, TCR-HLA and TCR-CMV co-occurrence, with a repertoire-size bias correction applied to the TCR pairs. In a later analysis, false discovery rates were estimated by permuting HLA or CMV assignments 20 times. In a later analysis, co-occurring TCRs were grouped with DBSCAN, and TCRdist sequence similarity was added when clustering was performed within HLA-allele-positive subsets. Repertoires with fewer than 30,000 or more than 120,000 public chains, plus five repertoires with anomalous nucleotide sharing, were excluded from co-occurrence clustering. The table comes from immuneACCESS by way of TCRdb, which keeps in-frame sequences with V and J called. Part of the clones is missing from these tables; in studies checked, under half for an unresolved V gene and the rest for unknown reasons. V, J and clone size are taken as reported in that table, and D and trimming were inferred from the DNA itself. In all, the sample holds about 68,000 clones, and around four fifths of those were seen once. Approximately 7% of the sample goes to the ten largest clones.

The germline V gene (reference sequence) provides CDR1 PRHDT and CDR2 FYEKMQ. Trimmed from V: 4 bases; trimmed from J: 5 bases; junction bases lacking a gene match: 7. The CDR3 covers 15 residues, taking in both the cysteine and the phenylalanine. Only the CDR3 DNA stays, 45 bases, in frame from base 1. The V gene is TRBV13 and the J gene is TRBJ1-1, with 10 bases aligning to TRBD1. This TCR was recovered from a human donor in good health. The sequenced sample consisted of PBMCs. The CDR3 loop reads CASSSTGGRGTEAFF. The nucleotide sequence is TGTGCCAGCAGCTCGACAGGGGGCAGAGGAACTGAAGCTTTCTTT.